These 7 T cell receptor beta chains share one sample of origin, sequenced in a study of tumor-infiltrating lymphocytes in primary liver carcinoma. The study extracted blood RNA from unsorted whole blood and also extracted germline DNA. The researchers produced TCR beta cDNA from around 0.5 ug total RNA with a constant-region primer. Three nested multiplex PCR rounds, a slightly modified ARM-PCR, produced the libraries for TCR beta. The first two PCR rounds used TRBV1-TRBV30 primers with a Cbeta primer, around 10 cycles each. TCRdb recomputed calls from the multiplex PCR reads with MiXCR, one row per CDR3 protein. The sample has about 200,000 distinct CDR3 sequences, roughly 61% seen once. The material sequenced was peripheral blood. These receptors were taken from a woman aged 60-70 years with primary liver carcinoma and hepatitis B virus infection.

Ten or more counts support this clonotype. This chain uses TRBV4-1 with TRBJ2-6; 9 positions agree with TRBD1. The CDR3 runs 17 residues. V lost 0 bases, J lost 4 bases, and 4 bases stayed unmatched. CDR1 is MGHRA, CDR2 YSYEKL, per germline. The CDR3 sequence: CASSQDGTGTGANVLTF. The DNA for the CDR3 is TGCGCCAGCAGCCAAGATGGGACAGGGACCGGGGCCAACGTCCTGACTTTC.

Details on this clonotype: One junction end does not reproduce the germline sequence, and a read error may be involved. This chain uses TRBV11-2 with TRBJ2-5; D may correspond to TRBD1 or TRBD2 (5 bases each). The length of the CDR3 is 14 residues. Germline assignment: CDR1 SGHAT and CDR2 FQNNGV. CDR3 region: CVSRAVEGQGTQYF. CDR3 nucleotides: TGTGTCAGCAGGGCAGTAGAGGGGCAAGGGACCCAGTACTTC.

As for this clonotype: Since a much larger clone is just one base distant, this may be a read error. The chain combines TRBV12-3 or TRBV12-4 with TRBJ1-2; possibly TRBD1 for D (6 bases). There are 14 residues in the CDR3. V was pared by 7 bases and J by 2 bases, with 14 bases between. CDR3 DNA sequence: TGTGCCAGCAATGGAGGGCAGGGGAACTATGGCTACACCTTC. Amino acid sequence: CASNGGQGNYGYTF.

To note about this clonotype: This sequence may be a read error, since a much larger clone differs from it by one base. V and J are TRBV4-1 and TRBJ2-1; TRBD1 agrees at 8 bases. Germline V lookup: CDR1 MGHRA, CDR2 YSYEKL. CDR3 length equals 15 residues. For the CDR3, the DNA is TGCGCCAGCGGCCAGGCTCCGGGACAGGACAATGAGCAGTTCTTC. It encodes CASGQAPGQDNEQFF.

With regard to this clonotype: The final CDR3 position lacks the conserved phenylalanine or tryptophan, pointing to a likely read error. The V and J genes are TRBV5-1 and TRBJ1-1, with D perhaps matching TRBD1 (5 bases). The CDR3 totals 13 residues. V shed 4 bases and J shed 7 bases, with 14 bases lying between them. CDR1 and CDR2 from the germline V gene are SGHRS and YFSETQ. The CDR3 protein is CASSPDGTFEAFY. CDR3 coding DNA: TGCGCCAGCAGCCCCGATGGGACCTTTGAAGCTTTCTAT.

As concerns this clonotype: A junction boundary mismatches the germline segment, possibly from a read error. The V gene is TRBV5-4, the J gene TRBJ2-2; D ambiguous. CDR1 is SGHNT, CDR2 YYREEE, per germline (reference sequence). This CDR3 region has 15 residues. CDR3 DNA sequence: TGTACCAGCAGCTGGGGTACGCCAAAATCCGGGGAGCTGTTTTTT. Amino acids: CTSSWGTPKSGELFF.

V and J are TRBV30 and TRBJ1-2; 7 bases line up with TRBD1. CDR1 and CDR2 (germline): GTSNPN, SVGIG (reference sequence). The V gene end was trimmed by 2 bases and the J gene end by 2 bases; junction bases not matched to a gene: 5. This CDR3 contains 14 residues. The CDR3 bases are TGTGCCTGGAGTCCGGGACAGAGAAACTATGGCTACACCTTC. Protein product: CAWSPGQRNYGYTF.